Listed here are 28 T cell receptor beta chains from one sample, sequenced in a study of T-cell memory formation after mild COVID-19 (dated by TCRdb to the early 2020s). Library preparation was by 5' RACE. Sequencing was performed on an Illumina NovaSeq 6000. TCRdb passed the public sequencing reads through fastp at Q25 and MiXCR, retaining productive beta sequences. Identical CDR3 protein sequences are pooled into one entry, listed with their most common genes and DNA. Present in this sample are about 540,000 distinct CDR3 sequences, over 20% of which were seen just once. The ten largest clones represent around 12% of the sample. Sequenced input: PBMCs or a T cell subset sorted from them (not recorded which). These receptors originate from an adult woman who had mild COVID-19 (a few samples of this study predate the infection). The sample titles of this study are shuffled in the database, so cell type and time point are left out; the donor was told from shared clones.

The gene calls are TRBV9 and TRBJ2-2; D not resolved. Looked up from germline, CDR1 is SGDLS and CDR2 is YYNGEE. The germline V and J ends were trimmed by 3 bases and 5 bases, with 8 bases remaining between them. The CDR3 loop spans 13 amino acids. CDR3 protein: CASSGDWTGELFF. The DNA of the CDR3 is TGTGCCAGCAGCGGAGACTGGACCGGGGAGCTGTTTTTT. Filled out from reference TRBV9 and TRBJ2-2, the complete variable domain reads DSGVTQTPKHLITATGQRVTLRCSPRSGDLSVYWYQQSLDQGLQFLIQYYNGEERAKGNILERFSAQQFPDLHSELNLSSLELGDSALYFCASSGDWTGELFFGEGSRLTVL.

The table lists this clonotype with a few counts. This chain connects TRBV9 to TRBJ2-7; 10 nucleotides line up with TRBD2. Per germline, CDR1 SGDLS and CDR2 YYNGEE. The CDR3 is made up of 14 amino acids. The trim removed 0 bases at V and 9 bases at J, leaving 6 bases unmatched. CDR3 protein: CASSVGSGGAVQYF. Here the CDR3 DNA reads TGTGCCAGCAGCGTAGGAAGCGGGGGGGCTGTGCAGTACTTC.

This clonotype was seen only a few times. V usage is TRBV5-6 and J usage is TRBJ1-1; 7 bases are shared with TRBD1. V gave up 0 bases and J gave up 4 bases; unmatched junction bases: 6. Germline V gene lookup returns CDR1 SGHDT and CDR2 YYEEEE. This CDR3 region has 15 residues. For the CDR3, the DNA is TGTGCCAGCAGCTTGGTGGTGACAGGGTTCACTGAAGCTTTCTTT. Amino acids: CASSLVVTGFTEAFF.

A few counts support this clonotype. The V and J genes are TRBV11-2 and TRBJ2-2; D might be TRBD1 (5 bases). With 4 bases removed from V and 1 base from J, the gap between germline ends came to 10 bases. The CDR3 extends over 15 amino acids. The germline V gene encodes CDR1 SGHAT and CDR2 FQNNGV. This CDR3 is CASSSRTGNTGELFF. In nucleotides, the CDR3 is TGTGCCAGCAGCTCAAGAACAGGGAACACCGGGGAGCTGTTTTTT.

The genes are TRBV7-8 and TRBJ2-7, with 7 bases that match TRBD1. V lost 1 base to trimming and J lost 6 bases; unmatched junction nucleotides: 3. The CDR3 length is 13 residues. Germline loops: CDR1 SGHVS, CDR2 FQNEAQ. CDR3 sequence: CASSLGQGVEQYF. As DNA, the CDR3 is TGTGCCAGCAGCTTAGGACAGGGAGTCGAGCAGTACTTC.

V is TRBV4-3 and J is TRBJ2-3, with 12 bases that match TRBD1. V lost 3 bases to trimming and J lost 3 bases; unmatched junction nucleotides: 13. This CDR3 region has 19 residues. Germline CDR1 is LGHNA and CDR2 is YSLEER. The CDR3 here is CASSHFPDRGQGATDTQYF. The CDR3 DNA reads TGCGCCAGCAGCCATTTCCCTGATAGGGGACAGGGGGCAACAGATACGCAGTATTTT.

This clonotype was counted a few times. CDR3 nucleotides: TGTGCCAGCAGCTTGGCCTCGGGGGAGTGGAATGAAAAACTGTTTTTT. Translating gives CASSLASGEWNEKLFF. The chain employs TRBV5-6 and TRBJ1-4; D is perhaps TRBD1 (5 bases). The CDR3 covers 16 residues. Trimming removed 0 bases at V and 5 bases at J, with 14 bases between. CDR1 is SGHDT, CDR2 YYEEEE, per germline.

This clonotype has a handful of counts. The rearrangement uses TRBV29-1 and TRBJ1-5, with D possibly TRBD1 on 5 matching bases. Trimming left V 0 bases short and J 0 bases short, with 30 bases between. This CDR3 is 22 amino acids long. Looked up from germline, CDR1 is SQVTM and CDR2 is ANQGSEA. The CDR3 DNA is TGCAGCGTTGAAGAACGTCGAGATTTCCGGGACGGAAGAGAAGATAGCAATCAGCCCCAGCATTTT. This codes for CSVEERRDFRDGREDSNQPQHF.

This clonotype was detected only a few times. In nucleotides, the CDR3 is TGTGCCAGCAGCGTAGGACGCAGTCCCAACGTCCTGACTTTC. Its protein product is CASSVGRSPNVLTF. The V and J genes are TRBV9 and TRBJ2-6; D ambiguous. Germline-derived CDR1 and CDR2 are SGDLS and YYNGEE. The CDR3 has 14 residues. The V and J ends lost 0 bases and 8 bases respectively, with 9 bases between them.

The chain has TRBV28 and TRBJ2-7; D may be TRBD2 (5 bases). Per the germline V gene, CDR1 is MDHEN and CDR2 is SYDVKM. This CDR3 region has 13 residues. Trimming left V 5 bases short and J 9 bases short, with 17 bases between. This CDR3 reads CASSTWTTAGQYF. DNA for the CDR3: TGTGCCAGCAGTACCTGGACCACGGCGGGGCAGTACTTC.

The genes are TRBV6-6 and TRBJ1-1; TRBD1 matches 8 bases. The CDR3 runs to 15 residues. Germline lookup yields CDR1 MNHNY and CDR2 SVGAGI (reference sequence). The V segment lost 5 bases and the J segment 1 base; nucleotides outside the gene matches: 6. CDR3 sequence reads: CASSTSGQGNTEAFF. DNA for the CDR3: TGTGCCAGCAGTACCTCCGGACAGGGGAACACTGAAGCTTTCTTT.

The chain combines TRBV3-1 with TRBJ2-7, with 7 bases fitting TRBD2. The CDR3 is 13 residues long. The germline gives CDR1 LGHDT, CDR2 YNNKEL (reference sequence). The V segment lost 6 bases and the J segment 6 bases; nucleotides outside the gene matches: 8. CDR3 DNA: TGTGCCAGCAGAAGGGGCGGGAGCCTCGAGCAGTACTTC. Residues: CASRRGGSLEQYF.

The gene calls are TRBV24-1 and TRBJ1-5; no definite D call. The CDR3 is 14 residues long. With 4 bases removed from V and 0 bases from J, the gap between germline ends came to 6 bases. Germline V gene data show CDR1 as KGHDR and CDR2 as SFDVKD. This CDR3 reads CATSEEFSNQPQHF. CDR3 in DNA: TGTGCCACCAGTGAGGAATTTAGCAATCAGCCCCAGCATTTT.

This clonotype was counted only a few times. V is TRBV29-1 and J is TRBJ1-2, with D possibly matching TRBD1 (5 bases). The CDR3 contains 14 residues. From germline, CDR1 is SQVTM and CDR2 ANQGSEA. Trimming shortened V by 4 bases and J by 3 bases, and 15 bases separated the two germline ends. The CDR3 DNA reads as TGCAGCGTTGGGGACGTCAGGGACGACTATGGCTACACCTTC. As protein: CSVGDVRDDYGYTF.

There are many counts of this clonotype. This chain links TRBV18 with TRBJ2-7; TRBD2 might be the D (5 bases). The CDR3 length is 13 residues. Germline V gene sequence: CDR1 KGHSH, CDR2 LQKENI. V was cut by 3 bases and J by 5 bases, with 11 bases left in between. CDR3 sequence: CASSPPGRNEQYF. Written as DNA, the CDR3 is TGTGCCAGCTCACCTCCGGGAAGGAACGAGCAGTACTTC.

This chain connects TRBV6-5 to TRBJ2-5; 8 bases are shared with TRBD2. The CDR3 length is 18 residues. The V gene end was trimmed by 3 bases and the J gene end by 4 bases; junction bases not matched to a gene: 16. Germline lookup yields CDR1 MNHEY and CDR2 SVGAGI. The CDR3 region is CASSYFREAAGVSETQYF. The CDR3 bases are TGTGCCAGCAGTTATTTTAGGGAGGCAGCGGGAGTATCAGAGACCCAGTACTTC.

There are a few counts of this clonotype. The chain couples TRBV30 to TRBJ1-5; 8 nucleotides line up with TRBD1. Looked up from germline, CDR1 is GTSNPN and CDR2 is SVGIG (reference sequence). The CDR3 loop spans 15 amino acids. The V and J ends lost 2 bases and 4 bases, in that order; junction bases with no gene match: 7. CDR3 sequence: CAWSPGTGGNQPQHF. The DNA for the CDR3 is TGTGCCTGGAGTCCTGGGACAGGAGGTAATCAGCCCCAGCATTTT. Full variable domain (remainder filled in from reference TRBV30 and TRBJ1-5): SQTIHQWPATLVQPVGSPLSLECTVEGTSNPNLYWYRQAAGRGLQLLFYSVGIGQISSEVPQNLSASRPQDRQFILSSKKLLLSDSGFYLCAWSPGTGGNQPQHFGDGTRLSIL.

The chain links TRBV14 to TRBJ1-2; D gene uncertain. The CDR3 length is 16 residues. Germline lookup yields CDR1 SGHDN and CDR2 FVKESK. The germline V and J ends were trimmed by 5 bases and 2 bases, with 18 bases remaining between them. The CDR3 region has the DNA TGTGCCAGCAGCAACGGCGGATGGACGGAAAACTATGGCTACACCTTC. It translates to CASSNGGWTENYGYTF.

The chain carries TRBV6-1 and TRBJ2-2; a possible D gene is TRBD1 (5 bases). Germline V gene data show CDR1 as MNHNS and CDR2 as SASEGT. V gave up 8 bases and J gave up 0 bases, with 13 bases separating them. This CDR3 is 15 amino acids long. CDR3 nucleotide sequence: TGTGCCAGCGCGGTGATGACAGCGAACACCGGGGAGCTGTTTTTT. Translation gives CASAVMTANTGELFF.

The chain has TRBV15 and TRBJ2-3; TRBD2 aligns across 11 bases. Germline V gene sequence: CDR1 LNHNV, CDR2 YYDKDF (reference sequence). The CDR3 runs to 18 residues. J was trimmed by 1 base and V by 3 bases; bases with no gene match: 9. DNA of the CDR3: TGTGCCACCAGCAGGGGTCATCCACTAGCGGGAGGCACAGATACGCAGTATTTT. This encodes CATSRGHPLAGGTDTQYF.

This clonotype was seen only a few times. This CDR3 is CASSQTGGGNQPQHF. CDR3 sequence (DNA): TGTGCCAGCAGCCAAACAGGGGGAGGCAATCAGCCCCAGCATTTT. This chain connects TRBV7-8 to TRBJ1-5; 8 bases map to TRBD1. The V gene end was trimmed by 5 bases and the J gene end by 2 bases; junction bases not matched to a gene: 5. The V gene's germline CDR1 is SGHVS and CDR2 FQNEAQ. The CDR3 loop spans 15 amino acids. Filled out from reference TRBV7-8 and TRBJ1-5, the complete variable domain reads GAGVSQSPRYKVAKRGQDVALRCDPISGHVSLFWYQQALGQGPEFLTYFQNEAQLDKSGLPSDRFFAERPEGSVSTLKIQRTQQEDSAVYLCASSQTGGGNQPQHFGDGTRLSIL.

The chain combines TRBV6-5 with TRBJ2-7, with 7 positions matching TRBD2. This CDR3 region has 14 residues. The V and J ends lost 5 bases and 1 base, in that order; junction bases with no gene match: 5. CDR1 is MNHEY and CDR2 is SVGAGI in the germline V gene. The CDR3 here is CASSEGLGSYEQYF. Here the CDR3 DNA reads TGTGCCAGCAGTGAAGGACTAGGGTCCTACGAGCAGTACTTC.

This sequence joins TRBV12-3 or TRBV12-4 and TRBJ1-2; weak D call: TRBD1 (5 bases). Trimming took 1 base from V and 2 from J, leaving 11 bases between them. The CDR3 is made up of 15 amino acids. CDR3 in DNA: TGTGCCAGCAGTTTAGGACAGCCCGAGAACTATGGCTACACCTTC. Protein product: CASSLGQPENYGYTF.

This clonotype was seen just once. The chain has TRBV29-1 and TRBJ1-1; maybe TRBD1 (5 bases). Deletions cut 2 bases from V and 4 bases from J, with 11 bases between. Germline V gene data show CDR1 as SQVTM and CDR2 as ANQGSEA. CDR3 length equals 13 residues. CDR3 sequence reads: CSVEKAGGTEAFF. The CDR3 nucleotides read TGCAGCGTTGAAAAGGCTGGGGGCACTGAAGCTTTCTTT. Full variable domain (missing parts from reference TRBV29-1 and TRBJ1-1): SAVISQKPSRDICQRGTSLTIQCQVDSQVTMMFWYRQQPGQSLTLIATANQGSEATYESGFVIDKFPISRPNLTFSTLTVSNMSPEDSSIYLCSVEKAGGTEAFFGQGTRLTVV.

The V gene is TRBV4-2, the J gene TRBJ2-2; 11 nucleotides line up with TRBD2. Losses at the gene ends were 5 bases for V and 3 bases for J; bases not matched to a gene: 14. The CDR3 runs to 19 residues. The germline V gene encodes CDR1 LGHNA and CDR2 YNFKEQ. In DNA, the CDR3 is TGTGCCAGCAGCACACGGGGTCTAGCGGGGGGCAAGGACACCGGGGAGCTGTTTTTT. Encoded protein: CASSTRGLAGGKDTGELFF.

This clonotype was found a few times. V and J are TRBV4-3 and TRBJ2-7; a weak D match, TRBD2 (5 bases). The CDR3 runs 15 residues. The V end lost 1 base, the J end lost 3 bases, and 13 bases lay between the germline ends. The germline gives CDR1 LGHNA, CDR2 YSLEER. CDR3 sequence (DNA): TGCGCCAGCAGCCAAGTGGTTGGAGGCCACTACGAGCAGTACTTC. It translates to CASSQVVGGHYEQYF.

The rearrangement uses TRBV5-1 and TRBJ1-1, with TRBD1 as a possible D gene (5 bases). Germline V gene sequence: CDR1 SGHRS, CDR2 YFSETQ. With 4 bases removed from V and 6 bases from J, the gap between germline ends came to 19 bases. CDR3 length: 15 amino acids. In DNA form, the CDR3 reads TGCGCCAGCAGCCGGCGGGACTCCGCTCCCTCTGAAGCTTTCTTT. Translated: CASSRRDSAPSEAFF.

The chain carries TRBV11-2 and TRBJ2-1; 9 positions match TRBD1. Germline V gene data show CDR1 as SGHAT and CDR2 as FQNNGV. V lost 5 bases, J lost 6 bases, and 11 bases stayed unmatched. The CDR3 totals 16 residues. The CDR3 bases are TGTGCCAGCAGCCTTACCGGGACAGGGAGTAGCAATGAGCAGTTCTTC. Its protein is CASSLTGTGSSNEQFF.